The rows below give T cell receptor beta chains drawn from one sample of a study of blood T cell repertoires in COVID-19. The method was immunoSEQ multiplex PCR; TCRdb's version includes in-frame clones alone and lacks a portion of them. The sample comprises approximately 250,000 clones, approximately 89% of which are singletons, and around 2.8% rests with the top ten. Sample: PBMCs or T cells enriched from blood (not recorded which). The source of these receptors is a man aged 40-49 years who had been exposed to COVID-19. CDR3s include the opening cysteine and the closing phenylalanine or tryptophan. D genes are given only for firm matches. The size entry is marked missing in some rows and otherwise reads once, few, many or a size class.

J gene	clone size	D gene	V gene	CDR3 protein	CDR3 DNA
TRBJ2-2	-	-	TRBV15	CATSRGTGNTGELFF	TGTGCCACCAGCAGAGGTACAGGGAACACCGGGGAGCTGTTTTTT
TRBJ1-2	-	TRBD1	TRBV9	CASSTRQGAAGYTF	TGTGCCAGCAGCACACGACAGGGGGCGGCTGGCTACACCTTC
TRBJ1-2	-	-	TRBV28	CASSQTVYGYTF	TGTGCCAGCAGTCAGACAGTTTATGGCTACACCTTC
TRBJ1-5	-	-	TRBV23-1	CASSLITGVRRNQPQHF	TGCGCCAGCAGCCTTATCACAGGAGTAAGGCGGAATCAGCCCCAGCATTTT
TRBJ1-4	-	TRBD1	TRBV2	CASSLGQGGLF	TGTGCCAGCAGTTTGGGACAGGGCGGACTGTTT
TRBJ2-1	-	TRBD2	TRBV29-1	CSVEDLSGRDNEQFF	TGCAGCGTTGAAGATTTATCAGGGAGGGACAATGAGCAGTTCTTC
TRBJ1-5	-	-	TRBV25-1	CASSEYQGRGKQPQHF	TGTGCCAGCAGTGAATATCAGGGCAGGGGCAAGCAGCCCCAGCATTTT
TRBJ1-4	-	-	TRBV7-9	CASSLGGANEKLFF	TGTGCCAGCAGCTTAGGCGGGGCCAATGAAAAACTGTTTTTT
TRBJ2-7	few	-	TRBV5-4	CASSFEIGYEQYF	TGTGCCAGCAGCTTTGAAATCGGTTACGAGCAGTACTTC
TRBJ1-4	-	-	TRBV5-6	CASSSYRRTTNEKLFF	TGTGCCAGCAGCTCCTACCGAAGAACAACTAATGAAAAACTGTTTTTT
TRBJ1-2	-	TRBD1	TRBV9	CASSVDPRQGAEGYTF	TGTGCCAGCAGCGTAGACCCCCGACAGGGGGCGGAAGGCTACACCTTC
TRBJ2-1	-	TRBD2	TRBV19	CASSIGFGLTAGEYNEQFF	TGTGCCAGTAGTATAGGGTTTGGTCTAACGGCGGGAGAATACAATGAGCAGTTCTTC
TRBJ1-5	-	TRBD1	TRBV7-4	CASSLKGAHQPQHF	TGTGCCAGCAGCTTAAAGGGGGCCCATCAGCCCCAGCATTTT
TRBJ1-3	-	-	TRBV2	CASSPEKGGNTIYF	TGTGCCAGCAGTCCAGAGAAGGGGGGAAACACCATATATTTT
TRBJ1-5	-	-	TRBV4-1	CASSQDLESGSDQPQHF	TGCGCCAGCAGCCAAGATCTTGAGTCCGGGTCAGATCAGCCCCAGCATTTT
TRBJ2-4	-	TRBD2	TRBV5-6	CASSWGLATKNIQYF	TGTGCCAGCAGCTGGGGACTAGCAACCAAAAACATTCAGTACTTC
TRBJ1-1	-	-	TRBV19	CASSTPGLQNTEAFF	TGTGCCAGTAGTACCCCGGGACTCCAGAACACTGAAGCTTTCTTT
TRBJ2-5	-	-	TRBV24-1	CATSDHREETQYF	TGTGCCACCAGTGATCACAGGGAAGAGACCCAGTACTTC
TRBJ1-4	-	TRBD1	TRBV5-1	CASSLGQGNEKLFF	TGCGCCAGCAGCCTGGGACAGGGAAATGAAAAACTGTTTTTT
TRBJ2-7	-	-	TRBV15	CATSRDLRDIYEQYF	TGTGCCACCAGCAGAGATCTGAGAGACATCTACGAGCAGTACTTC
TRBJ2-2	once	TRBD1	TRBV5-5	CASSFQEFPGQGAGELFF	TGTGCCAGCAGCTTCCAAGAATTCCCGGGACAGGGGGCCGGGGAGCTGTTTTTT
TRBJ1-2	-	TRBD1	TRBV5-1	CASSAGQGAAGGYTF	TGCGCCAGCAGCGCGGGACAGGGGGCGGCAGGAGGCTACACCTTC
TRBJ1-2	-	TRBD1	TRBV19	CASNTGGDYGYTF	TGTGCCAGTAACACAGGGGGTGACTATGGCTACACCTTC
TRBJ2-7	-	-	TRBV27	CASRWGRGLSGEQYF	TGTGCCAGCAGGTGGGGAAGAGGACTATCGGGCGAGCAGTACTTC
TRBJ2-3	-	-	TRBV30	CAWIVEFGDTQYF	TGTGCCTGGATCGTCGAGTTCGGAGATACGCAGTATTTT
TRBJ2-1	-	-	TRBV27	CASSLPLTGGGGRAYNEQFF	TGTGCCAGCAGTTTACCTTTGACAGGGGGAGGCGGGAGGGCCTACAATGAGCAGTTCTTC
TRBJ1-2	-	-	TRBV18	CASSPPGLAYGYTF	TGTGCCAGCTCACCACCTGGGTTAGCCTATGGCTACACCTTC
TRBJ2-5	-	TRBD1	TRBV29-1	CSVDRQGWRETQYF	TGCAGCGTTGACCGACAGGGGTGGCGAGAGACCCAGTACTTC
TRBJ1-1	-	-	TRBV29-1	CSVEDLANTEAFF	TGCAGCGTTGAAGATCTGGCTAACACTGAAGCTTTCTTT
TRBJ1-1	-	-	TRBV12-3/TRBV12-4	CASSSSGTEAFF	TGTGCCAGCAGTTCCTCGGGGACTGAAGCTTTCTTT
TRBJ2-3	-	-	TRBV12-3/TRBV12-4	CASSQTPTQYF	TGTGCCAGCAGTCAGACTCCTACGCAGTATTTT
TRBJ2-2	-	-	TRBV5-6	CASSSRGLGPDTGELFF	TGTGCCAGCAGCTCCAGGGGTTTAGGTCCTGACACCGGGGAGCTGTTTTTT
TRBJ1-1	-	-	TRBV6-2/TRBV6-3	CASSGEFGGTDFEAFF	TGTGCCAGCAGTGGGGAGTTTGGCGGGACGGACTTTGAAGCTTTCTTT
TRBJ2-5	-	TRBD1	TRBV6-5	CASSSNDRGEETQYF	TGTGCCAGCAGTTCCAACGACAGGGGAGAAGAGACCCAGTACTTC
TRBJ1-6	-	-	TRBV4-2	CASSQEDTAGFRNSPLHF	TGTGCCAGCAGCCAAGAGGACACCGCAGGGTTTCGGAATTCACCCCTCCACTTT
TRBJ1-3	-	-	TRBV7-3	CASSLSPGFSGNTIYF	TGTGCCAGCAGCTTAAGTCCGGGATTCTCTGGAAACACCATATATTTT
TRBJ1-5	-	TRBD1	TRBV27	CASSSQGAGQPQHF	TGTGCCAGCAGTTCACAGGGGGCGGGCCAGCCCCAGCATTTT
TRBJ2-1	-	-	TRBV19	CASSGVRGRGEQFF	TGTGCCAGTAGTGGGGTCCGAGGGCGCGGTGAGCAGTTCTTC
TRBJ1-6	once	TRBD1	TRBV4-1	CASSPPGQGGGSPLHF	TGCGCCAGCAGTCCGCCGGGACAGGGTGGAGGATCACCCCTCCACTTT
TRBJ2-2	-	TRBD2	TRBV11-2	CASSLVGSGSRYTGELFF	TGTGCCAGCAGCTTAGTGGGTAGCGGGAGTCGATACACCGGGGAGCTGTTTTTT
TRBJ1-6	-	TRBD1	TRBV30	CAWSVGQGTLHF	TGTGCCTGGAGTGTAGGACAGGGTACCCTCCACTTT
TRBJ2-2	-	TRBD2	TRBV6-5	CASRISGAIAGELFF	TGTGCCAGCAGAATAAGCGGGGCCATAGCCGGGGAGCTGTTTTTT
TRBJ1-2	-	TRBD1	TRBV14	CASSHTLDNRGNYGYTF	TGTGCCAGCAGCCATACACTCGATAACAGGGGCAACTATGGCTACACCTTC
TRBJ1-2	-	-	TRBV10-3	CAISTIQGTDGYTF	TGTGCCATCAGTACAATTCAGGGGACGGATGGCTACACCTTC
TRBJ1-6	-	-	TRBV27	CASSLVGGKGSPLHF	TGTGCCAGCAGTTTAGTTGGGGGGAAGGGTTCACCCCTCCACTTT
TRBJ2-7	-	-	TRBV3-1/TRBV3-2	CASSQWLVNYEQYF	TGTGCCAGCAGCCAATGGCTCGTAAACTACGAGCAGTACTTC
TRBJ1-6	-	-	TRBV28	CASSSPSSYNSPLHF	TGTGCCAGCAGTTCGCCTAGCTCCTATAATTCACCCCTCCACTTT
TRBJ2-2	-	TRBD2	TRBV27	CASSPGLAGGSGELFF	TGTGCCAGCAGCCCAGGACTAGCGGGAGGCTCCGGGGAGCTGTTTTTT
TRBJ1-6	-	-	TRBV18	CASSPKERSPLHF	TGTGCCAGCTCACCAAAGGAGAGATCACCCCTCCACTTT
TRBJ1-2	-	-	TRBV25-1	CASSEQGVGGYTF	TGTGCCAGCAGTGAACAAGGGGTCGGTGGCTACACCTTC
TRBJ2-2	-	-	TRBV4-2	CASSQGPEGPGELFF	TGTGCCAGCAGCCAAGGCCCCGAGGGCCCCGGGGAGCTGTTTTTT
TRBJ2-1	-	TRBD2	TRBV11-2	CASSSGLAGKEQFF	TGTGCCAGCAGCTCGGGACTAGCGGGAAAAGAGCAGTTCTTC
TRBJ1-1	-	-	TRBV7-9	CASSLESGTEAFF	TGTGCCAGCAGCTTAGAATCGGGGACTGAAGCTTTCTTT
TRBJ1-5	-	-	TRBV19	CASSRPLSTAHNQPQHF	TGTGCCAGTAGTAGGCCCCTCTCGACAGCTCACAATCAGCCCCAGCATTTT
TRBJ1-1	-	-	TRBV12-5	CASGLVLRFGQVMEAFF	TGTGCTAGTGGTTTGGTACTTAGGTTTGGGCAGGTGATGGAAGCTTTCTTT
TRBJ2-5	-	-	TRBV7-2	CASSLVTGQETQYF	TGTGCCAGCAGCTTAGTTACGGGTCAAGAGACCCAGTACTTC